The T cell receptor beta chain described here comes from a study of blood T cell repertoires in COVID-19. Study details: There were acute and convalescent COVID-19 samples, and they came from the United States, Italy and Spain. PBMCs, B-cell-depleted T cells, or T cells provided the cDNA or gDNA that made up the material.

Original processing notes: Quantification of nucleated cells was approximated via reference gene primer amplification. The protocol was immunoSEQ multiplex PCR, while the TCRdb copy is restricted to in-frame clones and leaves out a portion. From that table come the V and J calls and clone size; the DNA was used to work out D and trimming. This table holds 40,000 to 60,000 clones, 86% found once. This CDR3 has 15 amino acids. V lost 5 bases, J lost 0 bases, and 3 bases stayed unmatched. Per the germline V gene, CDR1 is SGHTA and CDR2 is FQGTGA. Sequenced sample: peripheral blood. V and J are TRBV7-3 and TRBJ2-2; 7 nucleotides align to TRBD1. The sequence derives from a man aged 35-49 years with active COVID-19. In DNA, the CDR3 is TGTGCCAGCAGCCGCCAGGGGGCGAACACCGGGGAGCTGTTTTTT. Translation gives CASSRQGANTGELFF.